What follows are 20 T cell receptor beta chains derived from one specimen sequenced in a study of low-dose radiotherapy and immunotherapy resistance in tumors. Time point indicated: before trial treatment. Alpha and beta chains were covered, as first-strand cDNA relied on TRAV- and TRBV-specific primers. The PCR that amplified TCRs ran for around 20 cycles, relying on a constant-region primer and a V-primer adapter. Using its own MiXCR run on the reads, TCRdb lists one record per CDR3 protein. The sample has roughly 76,000 distinct CDR3 sequences, over 15% seen once; the top ten hold more than 4.5%. The source was PBMCs, collected before treatment. These TCRs come from a male donor with prostate cancer.

V is TRBV6-8 and J is TRBJ2-3; the D gene is possibly TRBD2 (7 bases). The CDR3 is made up of 13 amino acids. V dropped 2 bases and J dropped 11 bases, with 14 bases sitting between them. Germline V gene lookup returns CDR1 MNHGY and CDR2 SAAAGT. CDR3 protein: CASSYEGGGGQYF. CDR3 nucleotides: TGTGCCAGCAGTTACGAGGGGGGAGGGGGGCAGTATTTT.

This clonotype was observed at least ten times. The chain joins TRBV28 to TRBJ2-5; 14 nucleotides align to TRBD2. Germline V lookup: CDR1 MDHEN, CDR2 SYDVKM. The trim removed 2 bases at V and 5 bases at J, leaving 13 bases unmatched. The CDR3 contains 19 residues. The CDR3 reads CASSLLNGLAGGAGETQYF. CDR3 bases: TGTGCCAGCAGTTTACTTAACGGACTAGCGGGGGGTGCAGGGGAGACCCAGTACTTC.

The sample holds a few counts of this clonotype. V and J are TRBV7-9 and TRBJ2-3; no reliable D call. The length of the CDR3 is 12 residues. The germline CDR1 and CDR2 sequences are SEHNR and FQNEAQ (reference sequence). V was clipped by 5 bases and J by 2 bases, with 5 bases between them. CDR3 residues: CASSLFTDTQYF. CDR3 DNA sequence: TGTGCCAGCAGCCTCTTCACAGATACGCAGTATTTT.

CDR3 DNA: TGTGCCAGCAGTCCACAGACAGGCCCGCCCAAAAACATTCAGTACTTC. Amino acids: CASSPQTGPPKNIQYF. The chain links TRBV6-6 to TRBJ2-4; possibly TRBD1 for D (6 bases). With 5 bases removed from V and 2 bases from J, the gap between germline ends came to 16 bases. The germline gives CDR1 MNHNY, CDR2 SVGAGI (reference sequence). The CDR3 loop spans 16 amino acids.

This clonotype occurred many times. V usage is TRBV6-4 and J usage is TRBJ1-6; D not resolved. Germline V lookup: CDR1 MRHNA, CDR2 SNTAGT. This CDR3 is built from 14 residues. The V end was cut by 2 bases, the J end by 6 bases, with 8 bases between. This CDR3 is CASSDRPTNSPLHF. The CDR3 DNA follows: TGTGCCAGCAGTGACAGGCCGACTAATTCACCCCTCCACTTT.

This clonotype has ten or more counts. V usage is TRBV4-2 and J usage is TRBJ2-3, with D tentatively TRBD1 (5 bases). The CDR3 contains 16 residues. Trimming took off 4 bases at V and 4 bases at J, with 18 bases between the two ends. The germline gives CDR1 LGHNA, CDR2 YNFKEQ. The CDR3 region has the DNA TGTGCCAGCAGCCCCCTTGAGGTCAGGGCGGCAGATACGCAGTATTTT. Translated: CASSPLEVRAADTQYF.

The chain carries TRBV28 and TRBJ2-7, with 9 bases matching TRBD1. Germline V lookup: CDR1 MDHEN, CDR2 SYDVKM. This CDR3 has 15 amino acids. V trimming: 5 bases; J trimming: 4 bases; junction bases outside the gene matches: 9. CDR3: CASSQPGQGLYEQYF. CDR3 coding DNA: TGTGCCAGCAGTCAGCCGGGACAGGGACTTTACGAGCAGTACTTC.

The sample holds many counts of this clonotype. The rearrangement joins TRBV20-1 to TRBJ2-7; 7 bases match TRBD2. The germline CDR1 and CDR2 sequences are DFQATT and SNEGSKA (reference sequence). The junction had 10 bases not matched to a gene; V was cut back by 6 bases and J by 2 bases. The CDR3 is made up of 14 amino acids. CDR3 region: CSASPPSGTYEQYF. The CDR3 nucleotides are TGCAGTGCCAGCCCCCCTAGCGGCACCTACGAGCAGTACTTC.

Many counts were recorded for this clonotype. The rearrangement uses TRBV21-1 and TRBJ2-1. TRBV21-1 is a listed pseudogene. The CDR3 is 11 residues long. The CDR3 region has the DNA TGTGCCAGCAGGTTAATTTTTCGGCAGTTCTTC. Translation: CASRLIFRQFF.

This clonotype was seen many times. This chain links TRBV5-1 with TRBJ1-1, with TRBD1 as a possible D gene (6 bases). Germline lookup yields CDR1 SGHRS and CDR2 YFSETQ. Trimming took off 3 bases at V and 4 bases at J, with 10 bases between the two ends. The CDR3 covers 13 residues. DNA of the CDR3: TGCGCCAGCAGCTCGGGACAACCCACTGAAGCTTTCTTT. It codes for CASSSGQPTEAFF.

This clonotype has at least ten counts. This chain's CDR3 is CASSQLGTTGELFF. The CDR3 coding sequence is TGTGCCAGCAGCCAATTGGGGACGACCGGGGAGCTGTTTTTT. This sequence joins TRBV3-1 and TRBJ2-2; either TRBD1 or TRBD2 may fit D (5 bases each). Per germline, CDR1 LGHDT and CDR2 YNNKEL (reference sequence). This CDR3 is 14 amino acids long. Deletions cut 2 bases from V and 5 bases from J, with 9 bases between.

The rearrangement uses TRBV20-1 and TRBJ2-7, with a weak D call TRBD1 (5 bases). V lost 5 bases and J lost 7, with 15 bases in between. The CDR3 has 12 residues. The V gene's germline CDR1 is DFQATT and CDR2 SNEGSKA (reference sequence). CDR3 coding DNA: TGCAGTGCTGCTGAAGGGGCCAAGGAGCAGTACTTC. Translation gives CSAAEGAKEQYF.

This clonotype appeared many times. The chain has TRBV20-1 and TRBJ2-1; perhaps TRBD1 as D (5 bases). The CDR3 length is 13 residues. The germline gives CDR1 DFQATT, CDR2 SNEGSKA (reference sequence). Deletions cut 5 bases from V and 8 bases from J, with 16 bases between. The CDR3 loop reads CSAPSPTVDEQFF. CDR3 DNA sequence: TGCAGTGCTCCCAGCCCGACAGTGGATGAGCAGTTCTTC.

This clonotype was seen ten or more times. This chain links TRBV12-3 or TRBV12-4 with TRBJ2-1, with D possibly called TRBD1 or TRBD2 (7 bases each). With 5 bases removed from V and 6 bases from J, the gap between germline ends came to 14 bases. The CDR3 consists of 14 residues. The CDR3 coding sequence is TGTGCCAGCAGTAGACAGGGAGGGCCCAATGAGCAGTTCTTC. Amino acids: CASSRQGGPNEQFF.

The table lists this clonotype with many counts. The chain has TRBV20-1 and TRBJ2-3; no definite D call. V shed 6 bases and J shed 0 bases, with 16 bases lying between them. The CDR3 contains 15 residues. The germline CDR1 and CDR2 sequences are DFQATT and SNEGSKA (reference sequence). CDR3 coding DNA: TGCAGTGCAGAGACGCCAGGACGCAGCACAGATACGCAGTATTTT. It encodes CSAETPGRSTDTQYF.

This clonotype was seen more than once but under ten times. The chain recombines TRBV4-2 with TRBJ2-7, with D possibly being TRBD1 (5 bases). Germline loops: CDR1 LGHNA, CDR2 YNFKEQ. The CDR3 is 14 amino acids. Trimming removed 1 base from V and 0 bases from J, with 7 bases in between. Written as DNA, the CDR3 is TGTGCCAGCAGCCAAGGGACACGCTCCTACGAGCAGTACTTC. This translates into CASSQGTRSYEQYF.

This clonotype was counted many times. The chain joins TRBV5-4 to TRBJ1-1, with 10 bases matching TRBD1. This CDR3 has 16 residues. J was trimmed by 0 bases and V by 3 bases; bases with no gene match: 5. Germline V gene lookup returns CDR1 SGHNT and CDR2 YYREEE (reference sequence). The CDR3 DNA is TGTGCCAGCAGCTACGGACAGGGGGTACTGAACACTGAAGCTTTCTTT. It specifies CASSYGQGVLNTEAFF.

This clonotype appeared many times. The chain carries TRBV5-1 and TRBJ2-1; 8 bases align to TRBD2. The length of the CDR3 is 16 residues. Germline CDR1 is SGHRS and CDR2 is YFSETQ. With 4 bases clipped from V and 2 bases from J, the junction kept 8 bases outside the gene matches. The CDR3 coding sequence is TGCGCCAGCAGCGGGTCAAGCGGGAGTACCTACAATGAGCAGTTCTTC. Protein: CASSGSSGSTYNEQFF.

This clonotype was counted ten times or more. The chain has TRBV7-9 and TRBJ2-3; 10 nucleotides match TRBD2. This CDR3 contains 16 residues. J lost 1 base, V lost 5 bases, and 6 bases had no gene match. Germline CDR1 reads SEHNR; CDR2 reads FQNEAQ (reference sequence). The CDR3 DNA sequence: TGTGCCAGCAGCGAAGGCCTAGCGGGAGGCACAGATACGCAGTATTTT. As protein: CASSEGLAGGTDTQYF.

This clonotype was detected many times. This chain uses TRBV27 with TRBJ2-3, with a possible D match to TRBD1 (6 bases). The ends were cut back, 8 bases at V and 0 bases at J, with 15 bases in the middle. The CDR3 length is 15 residues. Germline CDR1 and CDR2: MNHEY and SMNVEV (reference sequence). The CDR3 protein is CASGTLGASTDTQYF. CDR3 bases: TGTGCCAGCGGTACATTGGGGGCTAGCACAGATACGCAGTATTTT.